The clone carrying this TCR delta chain turned up a few times. This sequence may be a read error, since a much larger clone differs from it by one base. Other nucleotide sequences from this sample produce the same CDR3. This record belongs to a study of gamma-delta chains in newborns, infants, children. The overall study: Microbial exposure reportedly drives polyclonal innate γδ T cell expansion after birth.

TCRdb re-identified clones in the reads via CATT. This sample has about 5,500 delta-chain clones, with approximately 0.4% found just once. Germline CDR1 and CDR2: GEAIGNYY and EKD. The CDR3 covers 20 residues. Sequenced material: blood. The V and J genes are TRDV2 and TRDJ3; 8 bases agree with TRDD3. This sequence originates from a child who was a newborn, infant or young child, either healthy, febrile or measles-vaccinated (not recorded which). The CDR3 region is CACDTLGIPRSSWDTRQMFF. In DNA, the CDR3 is TGTGCCTGCGACACCCTGGGGATACCTAGAAGCTCCTGGGACACCCGACAGATGTTTTTC.